Below are 17 T cell receptor beta chains sequenced from a single sample in a study of T cell changes during pregnancy in multiple sclerosis. Generated by immunoSEQ multiplex PCR, the TCRdb table keeps only in-frame clones and is missing some. Of approximately 63,000 clones in the sample, 93% were seen once. The sequences come from CD8+ T cells from peripheral blood mononuclear cells, collected in the third trimester of pregnancy. These receptors came from a female donor with multiple sclerosis, enrolled in a pregnancy study.

This clone was counted a single time. This rearrangement joins TRBV27 to TRBJ2-5, with a tentative D call TRBD1 (6 bases). The V gene lost 6 bases and the J gene lost 1 base, with 9 bases spanning the gap. The V gene's germline CDR1 is MNHEY and CDR2 SMNVEV (reference sequence). The CDR3 length is 13 residues. The CDR3, as DNA: TGTGCCAGCAGGACAGGCCTCCAAGAGACCCAGTACTTC. Translating it yields CASRTGLQETQYF.

The chain uses TRBV27 and TRBJ2-3, with 12 bases matching TRBD2. The ends lost 2 bases at V and 6 bases at J; junction bases unmatched: 9. The CDR3 spans 17 residues. The germline V gene has CDR1 MNHEY and CDR2 SMNVEV (reference sequence). The CDR3 is CASSLISTSGSRDTQYF. CDR3 nucleotides: TGTGCCAGCAGTTTAATATCGACTAGCGGGAGTCGTGATACGCAGTATTTT.

The chain has TRBV5-1 and TRBJ2-7; 7 bases align to TRBD2. This CDR3 spans 16 amino acids. After removal of 0 bases from V and 6 bases from J, the junction contained 12 bases not matched to a gene. Germline loops: CDR1 SGHRS, CDR2 YFSETQ. CDR3 in amino acids: CASSLAGGSYSAEQYF. In DNA, the CDR3 is TGCGCCAGCAGCTTGGCTGGCGGGAGTTACAGTGCCGAGCAGTACTTC. The entire variable domain, with the rest obtained from reference TRBV5-1 and TRBJ2-7, is as follows: KAGVTQTPRYLIKTRGQQVTLSCSPISGHRSVSWYQQTPGQGLQFLFEYFSETQRNKGNFPGRFSGRQFSNSRSEMNVSTLELGDSALYLCASSLAGGSYSAEQYFGPGTRLTVT.

The chain combines TRBV4-2 with TRBJ2-7; 9 bases align to TRBD2. Trimming took 4 bases from V and 5 from J; bases not matched to a gene: 12. The CDR3 extends over 16 amino acids. Germline V gene data show CDR1 as LGHNA and CDR2 as YNFKEQ. This CDR3 is CASSPGGSGRFNEQYF. DNA for the CDR3: TGTGCCAGCAGCCCCGGGGGAAGCGGGAGGTTCAACGAGCAGTACTTC.

The CDR3 spells CASSSLPGGSGNTIYF. As DNA, the CDR3 is TGTGCCAGCAGTTCTCTTCCAGGAGGCTCTGGAAACACCATATATTTT. This chain joins TRBV6-5 and TRBJ1-3, with D unclear. The CDR3 is 16 amino acids. Trimming left V 4 bases short and J 0 bases short, with 13 bases between. Germline CDR1 reads MNHEY; CDR2 reads SVGAGI.

The CDR3 region has the DNA TGTGCCAGCAGCCCCAAGGTTCTAGCGGGGGGGGATACGCAGTATTTT. This translates into CASSPKVLAGGDTQYF. V usage is TRBV7-2 and J usage is TRBJ2-3, with 12 bases that match TRBD2. This CDR3 region has 16 residues. Germline assignment: CDR1 SGHTA and CDR2 FQGNSA. Trimming at V came to 5 bases and at J to 6 bases, leaving 9 bases not matched to a gene.

This chain links TRBV7-9 with TRBJ2-7, with TRBD2 as a possible D gene (5 bases). V lost 4 bases and J lost 0, with 13 bases in between. Germline V lookup: CDR1 SEHNR, CDR2 FQNEAQ (reference sequence). The CDR3 length is 15 residues. The CDR3 region is CASSSGLYRSYEQYF. The CDR3 nucleotides are TGTGCCAGCAGCTCCGGACTGTACCGCTCCTACGAGCAGTACTTC.

J is TRBJ2-7 and V is TRBV29-1; a possible D gene is TRBD2 (6 bases). In germline, CDR1 is SQVTM, CDR2 ANQGSEA. V shed 5 bases and J shed 4 bases, with 12 bases lying between them. The CDR3 runs 12 residues. CDR3 region: CSVKVGGYEQYF. CDR3 nucleotide sequence: TGCAGCGTTAAAGTGGGGGGTTACGAGCAGTACTTC.

The chain uses TRBV4-1 and TRBJ2-7; D may be TRBD2 (6 bases). Germline V lookup: CDR1 MGHRA, CDR2 YSYEKL. Trimming took off 1 base at V and 1 base at J, with 11 bases between the two ends. CDR3 size: 15 residues. The CDR3 region has the DNA TGCGCCAGCAGCCAAGGTAGGACTAATTCCTACGAGCAGTACTTC. Translated: CASSQGRTNSYEQYF.

The chain recombines TRBV4-2 with TRBJ2-7; 15 positions agree with TRBD2. V lost 4 bases, J lost 0 bases, and 10 bases stayed unmatched. The CDR3 is 19 amino acids. CDR1 is LGHNA and CDR2 is YNFKEQ in the germline V gene. CDR3 nucleotide sequence: TGTGCCAGCAGCCGGCCGGGACTAGCGGGAGGCCCCCTCTCCTACGAGCAGTACTTC. Translating gives CASSRPGLAGGPLSYEQYF.

This clone was counted only a few times. The V gene is TRBV9, the J gene TRBJ2-7; TRBD2 aligns across 10 bases. The CDR3 covers 16 residues. Germline assignment: CDR1 SGDLS and CDR2 YYNGEE. J gave up 7 bases and V 4 bases, and 14 bases lay outside the gene matches. CDR3 loop: CASSSSGLAEDWEQYF. For the CDR3, the DNA is TGTGCCAGCAGCTCATCCGGACTAGCGGAAGATTGGGAGCAGTACTTC.

The chain joins TRBV11-2 to TRBJ2-5; D gene uncertain. From germline, CDR1 is SGHAT and CDR2 FQNNGV. CDR3 length equals 12 residues. Trimming removed 5 bases from V and 3 bases from J, with 7 bases in between. The CDR3 protein is CASSGLKETQYF. For the CDR3, the DNA is TGTGCCAGCAGCGGGCTAAAAGAGACCCAGTACTTC.

V and J are TRBV7-9 and TRBJ1-3, with D maybe TRBD1 (5 bases). Trimming removed 3 bases at V and 0 bases at J, with 12 bases between. The CDR3 has 16 amino acids. The germline CDR1 and CDR2 sequences are SEHNR and FQNEAQ (reference sequence). CDR3 DNA: TGTGCCAGCAGCTTCCCGACAGCTAGCTCTGGAAACACCATATATTTT. It translates to CASSFPTASSGNTIYF.

The CDR3 DNA reads TGTGCCAGCAGCCCCTCCCCTAGACGGAAAACCTACGAGCAGTACTTC. Protein: CASSPSPRRKTYEQYF. The chain uses TRBV7-4 and TRBJ2-7; unclear D gene. The CDR3 is 16 residues long. Per germline, CDR1 SGHVT and CDR2 SQSDAQ. With 5 bases removed from V and 2 bases from J, the gap between germline ends came to 19 bases.

The rearrangement uses TRBV12-5 and TRBJ2-2, with 8 bases lining up with TRBD1. CDR3 size: 16 residues. The germline gives CDR1 LGHNT, CDR2 FRNRAP. The trim removed 1 base at V and 2 bases at J, leaving 3 bases unmatched. The CDR3: CASGLGTGYNTGELFF. Here the CDR3 DNA reads TGTGCTAGTGGTTTGGGGACAGGGTACAACACCGGGGAGCTGTTTTTT.

V usage is TRBV13 and J usage is TRBJ2-1; 15 bases are shared with TRBD2. The germline V gene encodes CDR1 PRHDT and CDR2 FYEKMQ (reference sequence). The junction had 1 base not matched to a gene; V was cut back by 6 bases and J by 7 bases. This CDR3 has 14 amino acids. The CDR3 bases are TGTGCCAGCAGGGGGACTAGCGGGAGGAATGAGCAGTTCTTC. It encodes CASRGTSGRNEQFF.

V and J are TRBV19 and TRBJ1-2; 7 bases agree with TRBD1. This CDR3 is built from 16 residues. J lost 4 bases, V lost 0 bases, and 8 bases had no gene match. Germline V gene sequence: CDR1 LNHDA, CDR2 SQIVND (reference sequence). CDR3 coding DNA: TGTGCCAGTAGTATAGATCTCTTGGGACAGTTCTATGGCTACACCTTC. This translates into CASSIDLLGQFYGYTF. Complete variable domain (other parts from reference TRBV19 and TRBJ1-2): DGGITQSPKYLFRKEGQNVTLSCEQNLNHDAMYWYRQDPGQGLRLIYYSQIVNDFQKGDIAEGYSVSREKKESFPLTVTSAQKNPTAFYLCASSIDLLGQFYGYTFGSGTRLTVV.